A selection of T cell receptor beta chains follows, all from one sample in a study of blood T cell repertoires in COVID-19. Measured with immunoSEQ multiplex PCR; TCRdb has only the in-frame clones, and not every one. The sample lists about 80,000 clones, almost 85% occurring once. The sequenced material came from peripheral blood. All receptors come from a man older than 75 with acute or convalescent COVID-19. Both conserved end residues are part of each CDR3. A D gene is named only where the DNA matches it firmly. For some rows the clone size is stated as once, few or many, or as a class when expanded; others skip it.

CDR3 DNA: TGTGCCAGCAGCACACCCGGGACAGGGGTTAGTGGCTACACCTTC
CDR3 protein: CASSTPGTGVSGYTF
V gene: TRBV5-5
J gene: TRBJ1-2
D gene: TRBD1
clone size: .

CDR3 DNA: TGTGCCACTTCGCAAGGGCCGGGGAGTGGGCAAGAGACCCAGTACTTC
CDR3 protein: CATSQGPGSGQETQYF
V gene: TRBV7-2
J gene: TRBJ2-5
D gene: .
clone size: few

CDR3 DNA: TGTGCCAGTAGTGTCGGACTTTCAACTAATGAAAAACTGTTTTTT
CDR3 protein: CASSVGLSTNEKLFF
V gene: TRBV19
J gene: TRBJ1-4
D gene: .
clone size: .

CDR3 DNA: TGTGCCAGCAGCCCTCGGGAAAGGACTGAAGCTTTCTTT
CDR3 protein: CASSPRERTEAFF
V gene: TRBV9
J gene: TRBJ1-1
D gene: .
clone size: .

CDR3 DNA: TGTGCCAGCAGCTTAGCGCAGGGACAGGGGGCCGGTGGCTACACCTTC
CDR3 protein: CASSLAQGQGAGGYTF
V gene: TRBV7-9
J gene: TRBJ1-2
D gene: TRBD1
clone size: .

CDR3 DNA: TGTGCCAGCAGCCGATCCGGAACGAGAGGGGAGACCCAGTACTTC
CDR3 protein: CASSRSGTRGETQYF
V gene: TRBV11-2
J gene: TRBJ2-5
D gene: .
clone size: once

CDR3 DNA: TGTGCCAGCAGGGACTATAATAATCAGCCCCAGCATTTT
CDR3 protein: CASRDYNNQPQHF
V gene: TRBV6-5
J gene: TRBJ1-5
D gene: .
clone size: .

CDR3 DNA: TGTGCCAGCAGTGAACGGGGACAGGCAGCGATCTACGAGCAGTACTTC
CDR3 protein: CASSERGQAAIYEQYF
V gene: TRBV6-1
J gene: TRBJ2-7
D gene: TRBD1
clone size: few

CDR3 DNA: TGTGCCAGCAGTCACACAGGGAACACTGAAGCTTTCTTT
CDR3 protein: CASSHTGNTEAFF
V gene: TRBV7-9
J gene: TRBJ1-1
D gene: .
clone size: .

CDR3 DNA: TGTGCCAGCAGCTTATCCTCCGGCGGTTACGCCTCCTACGAGCAGTACTTC
CDR3 protein: CASSLSSGGYASYEQYF
V gene: TRBV7-8
J gene: TRBJ2-7
D gene: .
clone size: .

CDR3 DNA: TGTGCCAGCAGCTTAACGCGGCTAGCGGGGCGCACAGATACGCAGTATTTT
CDR3 protein: CASSLTRLAGRTDTQYF
V gene: TRBV7-3
J gene: TRBJ2-3
D gene: TRBD2
clone size: .

CDR3 DNA: TGCGCCAGCAGCTTGTATAGAAGTAATTCACCCCTCCACTTT
CDR3 protein: CASSLYRSNSPLHF
V gene: TRBV5-1
J gene: TRBJ1-6
D gene: .
clone size: .

CDR3 DNA: TGTGCCAGCAGCCCGTACGACAGGCCCTACGAGCAGTACTTC
CDR3 protein: CASSPYDRPYEQYF
V gene: TRBV11-3
J gene: TRBJ2-7
D gene: .
clone size: .

CDR3 DNA: TGTGCCTGGTTAAAGGGCAGGGGAAAGACTGAAGCTTTCTTT
CDR3 protein: CAWLKGRGKTEAFF
V gene: TRBV30
J gene: TRBJ1-1
D gene: .
clone size: .

CDR3 DNA: TGTGCCAGCAGTTACCTTGCAGGGGGACAGCCCCAGCATTTT
CDR3 protein: CASSYLAGGQPQHF
V gene: TRBV6-2/TRBV6-3
J gene: TRBJ1-5
D gene: TRBD1
clone size: few

CDR3 DNA: TGTGCCAGCAGCCTGACAACAGGGGCCGGAGGGGAGACCCAGTACTTC
CDR3 protein: CASSLTTGAGGETQYF
V gene: TRBV7-2
J gene: TRBJ2-5
D gene: .
clone size: .

CDR3 DNA: TGTGCCAGCAGCTTAGGAATGCGGACTGAAGCTTTCTTT
CDR3 protein: CASSLGMRTEAFF
V gene: TRBV5-4
J gene: TRBJ1-1
D gene: .
clone size: .

CDR3 DNA: TGCAGCGTGGGGGGTCCATCGGATGAGCAGTTCTTC
CDR3 protein: CSVGGPSDEQFF
V gene: TRBV29-1
J gene: TRBJ2-1
D gene: .
clone size: few

CDR3 DNA: TGTGCCAGCAGCTTATTACTCGTCCAAGAGACCCAGTACTTC
CDR3 protein: CASSLLLVQETQYF
V gene: TRBV7-9
J gene: TRBJ2-5
D gene: .
clone size: .

CDR3 DNA: TGTGCCTGGAGTGTAACTAAGCGGGGAAACACCATATATTTT
CDR3 protein: CAWSVTKRGNTIYF
V gene: TRBV30
J gene: TRBJ1-3
D gene: .
clone size: .

CDR3 DNA: TGTGCCAGCAGCTTAGCTCGGACAGGGGGAGGAAGCACAGATACGCAGTATTTT
CDR3 protein: CASSLARTGGGSTDTQYF
V gene: TRBV7-8
J gene: TRBJ2-3
D gene: TRBD1
clone size: .

CDR3 DNA: TGTGCCAGTAGTATAAACGGCTATGGCTACACCTTC
CDR3 protein: CASSINGYGYTF
V gene: TRBV19
J gene: TRBJ1-2
D gene: .
clone size: .

CDR3 DNA: TGTGCCAGCAGCACTACAGGGTACAATGAGCAGTTCTTC
CDR3 protein: CASSTTGYNEQFF
V gene: TRBV11-2
J gene: TRBJ2-1
D gene: .
clone size: .

CDR3 DNA: TGTGCCAGCAGCAAATGCGGCGTCGATGTTTTAGGGGAAGTGAACACTGAAGCTTTCTTT
CDR3 protein: CASSKCGVDVLGEVNTEAFF
V gene: TRBV21-1
J gene: TRBJ1-1
D gene: .
clone size: few

CDR3 DNA: TGTGCCAGCAGCCCCCTCGGAGGGGCGGCAGATACGCAGTATTTT
CDR3 protein: CASSPLGGAADTQYF
V gene: TRBV7-8
J gene: TRBJ2-3
D gene: .
clone size: .

CDR3 DNA: TGCAGCGTTGAGGGCGCACAGGGGAAGAGGACTGAAGCTTTCTTT
CDR3 protein: CSVEGAQGKRTEAFF
V gene: TRBV29-1
J gene: TRBJ1-1
D gene: TRBD1
clone size: .

CDR3 DNA: TGTGCCAGCAGCGTTGGACAGGGCAGCAATCAGCCCCAGCATTTT
CDR3 protein: CASSVGQGSNQPQHF
V gene: TRBV9
J gene: TRBJ1-5
D gene: TRBD1
clone size: .

CDR3 DNA: TGTGCCAGCAGCTTACAGGCAGATACGCAGTATTTT
CDR3 protein: CASSLQADTQYF
V gene: TRBV7-9
J gene: TRBJ2-3
D gene: .
clone size: .

CDR3 DNA: TGTGCCAGCAGCGTCGACAGGGGAGGTCCAGATACGCAGTATTTT
CDR3 protein: CASSVDRGGPDTQYF
V gene: TRBV9
J gene: TRBJ2-3
D gene: TRBD1
clone size: .

CDR3 DNA: TGTGCCACCAGTGACTCAACGGGACAGACGAACACCGGGGAGCTGTTTTTT
CDR3 protein: CATSDSTGQTNTGELFF
V gene: TRBV24-1
J gene: TRBJ2-2
D gene: TRBD1
clone size: .

CDR3 DNA: TGTGCCAGCAGCAAAGAGTACCAAGAGACCCAGTACTTC
CDR3 protein: CASSKEYQETQYF
V gene: TRBV11-2
J gene: TRBJ2-5
D gene: .
clone size: .

CDR3 DNA: TGCGCCAGCAGTGAGTTTTTTGGCCATGGCTACACCTTC
CDR3 protein: CASSEFFGHGYTF
V gene: TRBV10-2
J gene: TRBJ1-2
D gene: .
clone size: .

CDR3 DNA: TGCGCCAGCAGTCAGGCGGGGCAAGGTAAAGTAAGTAATGAAAAACTGTTTTTT
CDR3 protein: CASSQAGQGKVSNEKLFF
V gene: TRBV23-1
J gene: TRBJ1-4
D gene: .
clone size: .

CDR3 DNA: TGCGCCAGCAGCTTCCAGTCGGGTGAGCAGTTCTTC
CDR3 protein: CASSFQSGEQFF
V gene: TRBV5-1
J gene: TRBJ2-1
D gene: .
clone size: .

CDR3 DNA: TGTGCCAGCAGCTTAGGGACTAGCGGGGGTGATACGCAGTATTTT
CDR3 protein: CASSLGTSGGDTQYF
V gene: TRBV11-1
J gene: TRBJ2-3
D gene: TRBD2
clone size: .

CDR3 DNA: TGTGCCTCGCGGACAGCCTCTGGAAACACCATATATTTT
CDR3 protein: CASRTASGNTIYF
V gene: TRBV3-1/TRBV3-2
J gene: TRBJ1-3
D gene: .
clone size: once

CDR3 DNA: TGTGCCAGCAGCAGAACACAGGGTGTAGGCTACGAGCAGTACTTC
CDR3 protein: CASSRTQGVGYEQYF
V gene: TRBV5-4
J gene: TRBJ2-7
D gene: .
clone size: few

CDR3 DNA: TGTGCCAGCAGCAAAGGGACTAGCGGCCGTACCGGGGAGCTGTTTTTT
CDR3 protein: CASSKGTSGRTGELFF
V gene: TRBV3-1/TRBV3-2
J gene: TRBJ2-2
D gene: TRBD2
clone size: few

CDR3 DNA: TGTGCCAGCAGCTCTAGGACAGGAGCCTACGAGCAGTACTTC
CDR3 protein: CASSSRTGAYEQYF
V gene: TRBV7-2
J gene: TRBJ2-7
D gene: TRBD1
clone size: .

CDR3 DNA: TGTGCCAGCAGTTTATTAGTGGGGGGTCCCTCTGGAAACACCATATATTTT
CDR3 protein: CASSLLVGGPSGNTIYF
V gene: TRBV28
J gene: TRBJ1-3
D gene: .
clone size: .

CDR3 DNA: TGTGCCAGCAGTTCCGCTGGTTGGGCCGCCACTGAAGCTTTCTTT
CDR3 protein: CASSSAGWAATEAFF
V gene: TRBV6-5
J gene: TRBJ1-1
D gene: .
clone size: .

CDR3 DNA: TGTGCCAGCAGCTTAGGGCAGGGTAGGGCCCTTGAAGCTTTCTTT
CDR3 protein: CASSLGQGRALEAFF
V gene: TRBV11-2
J gene: TRBJ1-1
D gene: .
clone size: .

CDR3 DNA: TGTGCCAGCAGCGGACAGGGACCCTACGAGCAGTACTTC
CDR3 protein: CASSGQGPYEQYF
V gene: TRBV11-1
J gene: TRBJ2-7
D gene: TRBD1
clone size: .

CDR3 DNA: TGTGCCAGCAGTAGAGCGTACGACTCTGGAAACACCATATATTTT
CDR3 protein: CASSRAYDSGNTIYF
V gene: TRBV6-5
J gene: TRBJ1-3
D gene: .
clone size: .

CDR3 DNA: TGTGCCAGCTCACAGCTAGCGGGGGGAAACAATGAGCAGTTCTTC
CDR3 protein: CASSQLAGGNNEQFF
V gene: TRBV18
J gene: TRBJ2-1
D gene: TRBD2
clone size: .

CDR3 DNA: TGTGCCAGCAGCCAATCGGGTCGTGGGACAGGCTATGGCTACACCTTC
CDR3 protein: CASSQSGRGTGYGYTF
V gene: TRBV16
J gene: TRBJ1-2
D gene: TRBD1
clone size: once

CDR3 DNA: TGTGCCAGCAGTTACCAGGGGCGTACGTACAATGAGCAGTTCTTC
CDR3 protein: CASSYQGRTYNEQFF
V gene: TRBV6-5
J gene: TRBJ2-1
D gene: .
clone size: once

CDR3 DNA: TGTGCCAGCAGCTTAGGAAGGAGGGGAAGGGATAACTATGGCTACACCTTC
CDR3 protein: CASSLGRRGRDNYGYTF
V gene: TRBV7-6
J gene: TRBJ1-2
D gene: .
clone size: .

CDR3 DNA: TGTGCCAGCAGTGTCGGGGGTAGCGGGGGCTCCTACAATGAGCAGTTCTTC
CDR3 protein: CASSVGGSGGSYNEQFF
V gene: TRBV2
J gene: TRBJ2-1
D gene: TRBD2
clone size: few

CDR3 DNA: TGTGCCATCAGTGAGGGTGGCACCCTGAACTATGGCTACACCTTC
CDR3 protein: CAISEGGTLNYGYTF
V gene: TRBV10-3
J gene: TRBJ1-2
D gene: .
clone size: few

CDR3 DNA: TGTGCCAGTAGTCCAATAGGACAGGGCGAGGGTCAGCCCCAGCATTTT
CDR3 protein: CASSPIGQGEGQPQHF
V gene: TRBV19
J gene: TRBJ1-5
D gene: TRBD1
clone size: .